These 18 T cell receptor beta chains originate from one sample sequenced in a study of cytotoxic CD8 clonotypes in ibrutinib-treated CLL. The repertoire was sequenced with immunoSEQ multiplex PCR; TCRdb's copy has only in-frame clones and lacks some. The sample has 150,000 to 250,000 clones; 55% to 85% are singletons. The material sequenced was PBMCs, taken after 24 months of ibrutinib treatment. These receptors all stem from a human donor with chronic lymphocytic leukemia.

This clone showed up just once. The chain uses TRBV7-7 and TRBJ2-1; 8 bases are shared with TRBD2. Trimming took 0 bases from V and 8 from J; bases not matched to a gene: 9. The germline gives CDR1 SSHAT, CDR2 FNYEAQ (reference sequence). The CDR3 consists of 16 residues. CDR3 coding DNA: TGTGCCAGCAGCTTAGCCCCTCGCGGGAGGTACGATGAGCAGTTCTTC. It is translated as CASSLAPRGRYDEQFF.

The chain uses TRBV4-2 and TRBJ1-2, with D possibly TRBD1 on 5 matching bases. The CDR3 sequence is 15 residues long. Looked up from germline, CDR1 is LGHNA and CDR2 is YNFKEQ. V was clipped by 1 base and J by 2 bases, with 11 bases between them. The CDR3 is CASSQARGHNYGYTF. The CDR3 DNA follows: TGTGCCAGCAGCCAAGCCCGGGGCCACAACTATGGCTACACCTTC.

This rearrangement joins TRBV5-4 to TRBJ1-4; TRBD1 matches 8 bases. V lost 4 bases to trimming and J lost 7 bases; unmatched junction nucleotides: 6. Germline V CDR1 and CDR2: SGHNT, YYREEE (reference sequence). There are 14 residues in the CDR3. CDR3 DNA sequence: TGTGCCAGCAGCATTGGACAGGGAAGTGAAAAACTGTTTTTT. Its protein is CASSIGQGSEKLFF. Variable domain in full (rest from reference TRBV5-4 and TRBJ1-4): ETGVTQSPTHLIKTRGQQVTLRCSSQSGHNTVSWYQQALGQGPQFIFQYYREEENGRGNFPPRFSGLQFPNYSSELNVNALELDDSALYLCASSIGQGSEKLFFGSGTQLSVL.

The genes are TRBV28 and TRBJ1-5, with no clear D. Between the trimmed V and J ends, which lost 6 bases and 0 bases, there was a span of 21 bases. The CDR3 spans 18 residues. CDR1 is MDHEN and CDR2 is SYDVKM in the germline V gene. CDR3 sequence reads: CASRLAGRNPYSNQPQHF. The DNA of the CDR3 is TGTGCCAGCAGACTAGCCGGGCGTAACCCTTATAGCAATCAGCCCCAGCATTTT.

In the case of this clone: The germline gene is not matched at one end of the junction; a read error may be the cause. This chain joins TRBV18 and TRBJ2-5; D might be TRBD1 (6 bases). This CDR3 region has 17 residues. CDR1 is KGHSH, CDR2 LQKENI, per germline. The CDR3 DNA is TGTGCCAGCTCATCACCCCTACAGGGTTGGGACCAAGAGACCCAGTACTTC. Translation gives CASSSPLQGWDQETQYF. The full variable domain, completed using reference TRBV18 and TRBJ2-5, is NAGVMQNPRHLVRRRGQEARLRCSPMKGHSHVYWYRQLPEEGLKFMVYLQKENIIDESGMPKERFSAEFPKEGPSILRIQQVVRGDSAAYFCASSSPLQGWDQETQYFGPGTRLLVL.

V is TRBV7-9 and J is TRBJ2-7; 9 bases align to TRBD2. This CDR3 has 14 amino acids. CDR1 and CDR2 (germline): SEHNR, FQNEAQ (reference sequence). V lost 5 bases, J lost 4 bases, and 6 bases stayed unmatched. The CDR3 protein is CASSPSGRWYEQYF. DNA of the CDR3: TGTGCCAGCAGCCCAAGCGGGAGGTGGTACGAGCAGTACTTC.

The genes are TRBV30 and TRBJ2-1, with 7 positions matching TRBD1. The CDR3 runs to 14 residues. Looked up from germline, CDR1 is GTSNPN and CDR2 is SVGIG (reference sequence). Trimming removed 2 bases from V and 6 bases from J; junction bases left unmatched: 7. In DNA, the CDR3 is TGTGCCTGGAGTACAGGGGCCCCCGGCAATGAGCAGTTCTTC. This sequence encodes CAWSTGAPGNEQFF.

J is TRBJ2-7 and V is TRBV7-9, with unresolved D. The V gene's germline CDR1 is SEHNR and CDR2 FQNEAQ (reference sequence). V was shortened by 5 bases and J by 4 bases, with 9 bases between the two germline ends. The CDR3 totals 12 residues. The CDR3 sequence: CASSQSQYEQYF. In nucleotides, the CDR3 is TGTGCCAGCAGCCAATCCCAATACGAGCAGTACTTC.

This clone has only a few counts. The chain is built from TRBV18 and TRBJ2-7, with D hard to call. Germline values: CDR1 KGHSH, CDR2 LQKENI. This CDR3 has 14 amino acids. Trimming removed 3 bases at V and 3 bases at J, with 12 bases between. CDR3 sequence (DNA): TGTGCCAGCTCACCTTGGCGGACCGGCTACGAGCAGTACTTC. It encodes CASSPWRTGYEQYF.

This clone was observed a handful of times. The chain has TRBV30 and TRBJ1-1, with D perhaps matching TRBD1 (6 bases). Germline V gene lookup returns CDR1 GTSNPN and CDR2 SVGIG (reference sequence). The CDR3 covers 13 residues. Trimming stripped 8 bases from V and 8 bases from J, with 21 bases between. CDR3 DNA: TGTGCCACCGAGCTGGGACACCTGCTAGAAGCTTTCTTT. Protein product: CATELGHLLEAFF.

The chain is built from TRBV6-5 and TRBJ2-7; the match to TRBD1 covers 8 bases. J was trimmed by 2 bases and V by 6 bases; bases with no gene match: 6. The CDR3 is 14 residues long. Germline V gene sequence: CDR1 MNHEY, CDR2 SVGAGI. This chain's CDR3 is CASSGRGPTYEQYF. The CDR3 bases are TGTGCCAGCAGCGGCAGGGGGCCTACCTACGAGCAGTACTTC.

This clone was detected only a few times. V is TRBV18 and J is TRBJ2-3; D is undetermined. Looked up from germline, CDR1 is KGHSH and CDR2 is LQKENI. The V and J ends lost 3 bases and 2 bases respectively, with 3 bases between them. The CDR3 covers 12 residues. CDR3 bases: TGTGCCAGCTCACCCGTCACAGATACGCAGTATTTT. This gives the protein CASSPVTDTQYF.

The table lists this clone with a count of one. The V and J genes are TRBV6-6 and TRBJ2-5; 7 nucleotides align to TRBD1. Losses at the gene ends were 5 bases for V and 2 bases for J; bases not matched to a gene: 8. The CDR3 runs 15 residues. Germline loops: CDR1 MNHNY, CDR2 SVGAGI (reference sequence). The CDR3 loop reads CASSAPGQIQETQYF. DNA of the CDR3: TGTGCCAGCAGTGCCCCGGGACAGATACAAGAGACCCAGTACTTC.

V usage is TRBV10-3 and J usage is TRBJ2-2; D not resolved. Trimming shortened V by 2 bases and J by 4 bases, and 5 bases separated the two germline ends. This CDR3 is 13 amino acids long. Germline V CDR1 and CDR2: ENHRY, SYGVKD. The CDR3 DNA sequence: TGTGCCATCAGTGAGCTGGGCACCGGGGAGCTGTTTTTT. It translates to CAISELGTGELFF.

V is TRBV11-2 and J is TRBJ2-2; D not resolved. In germline, CDR1 is SGHAT, CDR2 FQNNGV. The CDR3 totals 15 residues. Trimming stripped 2 bases from V and 3 bases from J, with 10 bases between. CDR3 coding DNA: TGTGCCAGCAGCTTATGGGGATTGGACACCGGGGAGCTGTTTTTT. The encoded protein is CASSLWGLDTGELFF.

This clone was seen only once. The genes are TRBV4-3 and TRBJ2-3; D is ambiguous. Germline loops: CDR1 LGHNA, CDR2 YSLEER. V shed 0 bases and J shed 6 bases, with 10 bases lying between them. The CDR3 is 14 residues long. This CDR3 is CASSQDASSDTQYF. CDR3 coding DNA: TGCGCCAGCAGCCAAGATGCTTCCTCGGATACGCAGTATTTT.

V is TRBV11-3 and J is TRBJ1-1; D is unclear. The CDR3 length is 14 residues. V was pared by 2 bases and J by 1 base, with 8 bases between. Germline loops: CDR1 SGHNT, CDR2 YENEEA. CDR3 amino acids: CASSLSGGNTEAFF. The DNA for the CDR3 is TGTGCCAGCAGCTTATCCGGTGGGAACACTGAAGCTTTCTTT.

This chain links TRBV28 with TRBJ1-2, with 7 positions matching TRBD1. The CDR3 extends over 12 amino acids. Germline CDR1 reads MDHEN; CDR2 reads SYDVKM. After removal of 6 bases from V and 5 bases from J, the junction contained 3 bases not matched to a gene. This CDR3 reads CASSRGLYGYTF. DNA for the CDR3: TGTGCCAGCAGCAGGGGGTTATATGGCTACACCTTC.